The rows below give T cell receptor beta chains drawn from one sample of a study of blood T cell repertoires in COVID-19. TCRdb's table, derived via immunoSEQ multiplex PCR, lists solely in-frame clones and lacks some. The repertoire holds approximately 220,000 clones, with 83% as singletons. Sequencing used PBMCs or T cells enriched from blood (not recorded which). The receptors were gathered from a woman aged 45 to 65 who had been exposed to COVID-19. The CDR3 runs from the conserved cysteine through the conserved F or W. Each record gives: clone size, J gene, V gene, D gene, CDR3 DNA, CDR3 protein. The D gene is left open where the match is weak. Rows give clone size only sometimes, using once, few, many, or a class for an expanded clone.

>NA|TRBJ1-1|TRBV7-3|NA
TGTGCCAGCAGCTTAACGGGGAACAGGGCGGATACTGAAGCTTTCTTT
CASSLTGNRADTEAFF
>NA|TRBJ2-2|TRBV3-1/TRBV3-2|TRBD2
TGTGCCAGCGGTAGCGGGGACACGAACACCGGGGAGCTGTTTTTT
CASGSGDTNTGELFF
>NA|TRBJ2-4|TRBV15|TRBD1
TGTGCCACCAGCAGACAGGGGACAGGGAATTCCAAAAACATTCAGTACTTC
CATSRQGTGNSKNIQYF
>NA|TRBJ1-5|TRBV19|TRBD1
TGTGCTTCGTCGGGACAGTCCAATCAGCCCCAGCATTTT
CASSGQSNQPQHF
>NA|TRBJ2-4|TRBV27|NA
TGTGCCAGCAGCCCACTGGGCGGGGTGGGAAACATTCAGTACTTC
CASSPLGGVGNIQYF
>NA|TRBJ1-4|TRBV10-3|NA
TGTGCCATCAGTGAGTCGAGGGAAACAGAAAAACTGTTTTTT
CAISESRETEKLFF
>NA|TRBJ1-1|TRBV13|NA
TGTGCCAGCAGGATACAGGGTAATGGTACTGAAGCTTTCTTT
CASRIQGNGTEAFF
>once|TRBJ1-5|TRBV19|TRBD1
TGTGCCAGTAGTATACCCAGGGGGCTAAATCAGCCCCAGCATTTT
CASSIPRGLNQPQHF
>NA|TRBJ2-1|TRBV5-1|TRBD1
TGCGCCAGCAGCCCCGGACAGGGGCCGGGTGAGCAGTTCTTC
CASSPGQGPGEQFF
>NA|TRBJ2-2|TRBV4-3|NA
TGCGCCAGCAGCCAAGAGAGCACAGGAAGTAACACCGGGGAGCTGTTTTTT
CASSQESTGSNTGELFF
>few|TRBJ2-3|TRBV18|TRBD1
TGTGCCAGCTCAACCGGGACAGCTATTCTCCCCGGCACAGATACGCAGTATTTT
CASSTGTAILPGTDTQYF
>once|TRBJ2-1|TRBV4-3|NA
TGCGCCAGCAGCCAAGACCCAAGACAGGCCGATGAGCAGTTCTTC
CASSQDPRQADEQFF
>NA|TRBJ2-1|TRBV9|TRBD2
TGTGCCAGCAGCGTAGTCGGTGCGGGGGGTGGGAGCAATGAGCAGTTCTTC
CASSVVGAGGGSNEQFF
>NA|TRBJ1-1|TRBV2|NA
TGTGCCAGCAAGAAGGAGGCCACGAACACTGAAGCTTTCTTT
CASKKEATNTEAFF
>NA|TRBJ2-1|TRBV4-3|NA
TGCGCCAGCAGCCCTAGCATAGCATCATACGTCAATGAGCAGTTCTTC
CASSPSIASYVNEQFF
>NA|TRBJ2-7|TRBV5-5|NA
TGTGCCAGCAGCTTGGTATCGGCGGCCTACTACGAGCAGTACTTC
CASSLVSAAYYEQYF
>NA|TRBJ1-1|TRBV19|NA
TGTGCCAGTAGAGACCCAGGGGCCGGTTCTTCTGAAGCTTTCTTT
CASRDPGAGSSEAFF
>NA|TRBJ2-2|TRBV5-1|TRBD1
TGCGCCAGCAGCCAGTCCGGGACAGGGAACACCGGGGAGCTGTTTTTT
CASSQSGTGNTGELFF
>NA|TRBJ2-3|TRBV5-6|NA
TGTGCCAGCAGCACGGAGCGGAGCTGGACAGATACGCAGTATTTT
CASSTERSWTDTQYF
>NA|TRBJ2-5|TRBV28|TRBD2
TGTGCCAGCAGTCTCTTGACTAGCGGGGGAGAGACCCAGTACTTC
CASSLLTSGGETQYF
>NA|TRBJ1-2|TRBV29-1|NA
TGCAGCGTTGGGACCCTACTGACAGTTTCTGGCTACACCTTC
CSVGTLLTVSGYTF
>NA|TRBJ1-1|TRBV25-1|NA
TGTGCCAGTCTGGGCCCCATGAACACTGAAGCTTTCTTT
CASLGPMNTEAFF